The clone carrying this TCR beta chain has more than one count but fewer than ten. Its specificity is not known. The source of the sample is a study of regulatory T cells in long-lasting Graves disease. Overall study context: Over 5 years of antithyroid drugs with positive TSH receptor antibodies was taken to mean persistent Graves' disease. Study observations and caveats: Patients whose Graves' disease persisted exhibited lower TCR diversity than those newly diagnosed. A greater number of public clonotypes (around 2,700) was shared by persistent patients than by new patients (just over 950).

The time point is: persistent/refractory GD, antithyroid drugs over 5 years with positive TRAb. The authors made the TCR library using RNA they extracted from PBMCs. Assembly of TCR beta libraries relied on iRepertoire HTBI primers together with Arm-PCR of CDR3 regions. TCRdb ran MiXCR on the multiplex PCR reads and lists one entry per CDR3 protein. This sample yields some 430,000 distinct CDR3 sequences, of which around a fifth are seen a single time; about 6.6% belongs to the top ten. Sequencing used peripheral blood mononuclear cells (PBMCs), obtained when the disease was refractory, from a patient treated with antithyroid drugs. The receptor was isolated from a female donor with Graves disease.

The CDR3 loop reads CSDGRHYGYTF. The DNA for the CDR3 is TGCAGCGACGGACGGCACTATGGCTACACCTTC. V and J are TRBV29-1 and TRBJ1-2; D is unresolved. Germline V gives CDR1 SQVTM, CDR2 ANQGSEA. Trimming stripped 7 bases from V and 3 bases from J, with 9 bases between. The CDR3 sequence is 11 residues long. Based on the CDR3 plus reference TRBV29-1 and TRBJ1-2, the full variable domain is SAVISQKPSRDICQRGTSLTIQCQVDSQVTMMFWYRQQPGQSLTLIATANQGSEATYESGFVIDKFPISRPNLTFSTLTVSNMSPEDSSIYLCSDGRHYGYTFGSGTRLTVV.